These 26 T cell receptor beta chains share one sample of origin, sequenced in a study of shared T cell receptors in the human thymus. Sequencing was performed with immunoSEQ multiplex PCR; in TCRdb, only in-frame clones are kept and a portion is missing. The sample lists some 760,000 clones, around 85% occurring once. These sequences were also reported in another study, on human thymus T cells.

Sequencing input: thymocytes. These receptors all come from a girl younger than two with a congenital heart defect.

The J gene is TRBJ2-5, the V gene TRBV27; the D gene is possibly TRBD1 (6 bases). The ends were cut back, 4 bases at V and 1 base at J, with 10 bases in the middle. Germline V lookup: CDR1 MNHEY, CDR2 SMNVEV (reference sequence). CDR3 size: 14 residues. The CDR3 protein is CASSSTDSQETQYF. CDR3 DNA: TGTGCCAGCAGTTCAACGGACAGCCAAGAGACCCAGTACTTC.

The chain joins TRBV7-2 to TRBJ1-1, with D hard to call. Germline assignment: CDR1 SGHTA and CDR2 FQGNSA. V was clipped by 4 bases and J by 7 bases, with 10 bases between them. The CDR3 contains 12 residues. The CDR3 DNA sequence: TGTGCCAGCAGCTCAATGGACTTTGAAGCTTTCTTT. Translation: CASSSMDFEAFF.

The sample holds one count of this clone. This CDR3 is also generated by other DNA sequences in the sample. This chain links TRBV5-4 with TRBJ2-1, with TRBD1 as a possible D gene (6 bases). Germline V lookup: CDR1 SGHNT, CDR2 YYREEE (reference sequence). The V end lost 6 bases, the J end lost 0 bases, and 16 bases lay between the germline ends. This CDR3 is built from 16 residues. CDR3 amino acids: CASTFRQDSSYNEQFF. Here the CDR3 DNA reads TGTGCCAGCACCTTTCGACAGGATAGCTCCTACAATGAGCAGTTCTTC.

V gene TRBV7-9 combines with J gene TRBJ2-5; possible D gene TRBD2, 6 bases. CDR1 is SEHNR, CDR2 FQNEAQ, per germline (reference sequence). V was trimmed by 2 bases and J by 5 bases, leaving 21 bases between them. The CDR3 totals 17 residues. The DNA for the CDR3 is TGTGCCAGCAGCTTAAAAACCAGGACCGGAGGAGGGGAGACCCAGTACTTC. Translation gives CASSLKTRTGGGETQYF.

The CDR3 bases are TGCGCCAGCAGCTTGGACAGGCCGTACGAGCAGTACTTC. Amino acids: CASSLDRPYEQYF. The chain carries TRBV5-1 and TRBJ2-7; D is possibly TRBD1 (5 bases). Germline CDR1 and CDR2: SGHRS and YFSETQ. This CDR3 is built from 13 residues. V gave up 0 bases and J gave up 4 bases, with 8 bases separating them. The complete variable domain, with remaining parts taken from reference TRBV5-1 and TRBJ2-7, reads KAGVTQTPRYLIKTRGQQVTLSCSPISGHRSVSWYQQTPGQGLQFLFEYFSETQRNKGNFPGRFSGRQFSNSRSEMNVSTLELGDSALYLCASSLDRPYEQYFGPGTRLTVT.

This chain links TRBV14 with TRBJ2-7; TRBD1 agrees at 9 bases. With 4 bases clipped from V and 2 bases from J, the junction kept 12 bases outside the gene matches. This CDR3 contains 17 residues. Germline V lookup: CDR1 SGHDN, CDR2 FVKESK. CDR3 bases: TGTGCCAGCAGCCGAGAAACCGGGACAGGGACCCCCTACGAGCAGTACTTC. Translating gives CASSRETGTGTPYEQYF.

This sequence joins TRBV5-5 and TRBJ1-6; D possibly corresponds to TRBD1 (5 bases). In germline, CDR1 is SGHKS, CDR2 YYEKEE (reference sequence). This CDR3 is 17 amino acids long. Trimming removed 4 bases from V and 7 bases from J, with 21 bases in between. The CDR3 sequence is CASSRPYGGFNNSPLHF. The CDR3 DNA is TGTGCCAGCAGCCGCCCCTACGGGGGGTTTAACAATTCACCCCTCCACTTT.

The V gene is TRBV9, the J gene TRBJ1-1; the match to TRBD1 covers 7 bases. The CDR3 loop spans 14 amino acids. CDR1 and CDR2 (germline): SGDLS, YYNGEE. V trimming: 7 bases; J trimming: 1 base; junction bases outside the gene matches: 7. DNA of the CDR3: TGTGCCAGCGGCATCCGGGACAGGAACACTGAAGCTTTCTTT. Its translation is CASGIRDRNTEAFF.

The table lists this clone with a count of one. The chain couples TRBV18 to TRBJ2-1, with TRBD1 matching over 7 bases. V trimming: 3 bases; J trimming: 9 bases; junction bases outside the gene matches: 11. The germline CDR1 and CDR2 sequences are KGHSH and LQKENI. This CDR3 comprises 15 residues. CDR3 DNA sequence: TGTGCCAGCTCACCTCGACAGGGTCCAAGCACTGAGCAGTTCTTC. Translated, it gives CASSPRQGPSTEQFF.

This chain uses TRBV7-2 with TRBJ1-5; D might be TRBD1 (6 bases). The CDR3 has 15 amino acids. Trimming shortened V by 4 bases and J by 7 bases, and 17 bases separated the two germline ends. The germline gives CDR1 SGHTA, CDR2 FQGNSA. Written as DNA, the CDR3 is TGTGCCAGCAGCTCCGGCAGGCGGGGGCCACAGCCCCAGCATTTT. This sequence encodes CASSSGRRGPQPQHF. The whole variable domain, remainder taken from reference TRBV7-2 and TRBJ1-5, is GAGVSQSPSNKVTEKGKDVELRCDPISGHTALYWYRQSLGQGLEFLIYFQGNSAPDKSGLPSDRFSAERTGGSVSTLTIQRTQQEDSAVYLCASSSGRRGPQPQHFGDGTRLSIL.

The gene calls are TRBV5-1 and TRBJ1-2, with 9 bases aligning to TRBD1. The V and J ends lost 4 bases and 4 bases, in that order; junction bases with no gene match: 17. The germline V gene encodes CDR1 SGHRS and CDR2 YFSETQ. The CDR3 runs to 18 residues. CDR3 nucleotides: TGCGCCAGCAGCCGAGAGTGGGACAGGGACGGGCTCGCCTATGGCTACACCTTC. It specifies CASSREWDRDGLAYGYTF. Using reference TRBV5-1 and TRBJ1-2 for the parts outside the CDR3, the full variable domain is KAGVTQTPRYLIKTRGQQVTLSCSPISGHRSVSWYQQTPGQGLQFLFEYFSETQRNKGNFPGRFSGRQFSNSRSEMNVSTLELGDSALYLCASSREWDRDGLAYGYTFGSGTRLTVV.

The J gene is TRBJ1-2, the V gene TRBV19; D remains ambiguous. V shed 3 bases and J shed 2 bases, with 22 bases lying between them. CDR3 size: 18 residues. Germline lookup yields CDR1 LNHDA and CDR2 SQIVND (reference sequence). This CDR3 reads CASSIAHGPGAKNYGYTF. CDR3 sequence (DNA): TGTGCCAGTAGTATCGCCCACGGTCCGGGAGCCAAAAACTATGGCTACACCTTC.

Comment on this clone: Other DNA sequences in this sample translate to the same CDR3. The V and J genes are TRBV10-2 and TRBJ2-7; tentative D call: TRBD2 (6 bases). Trimming took off 3 bases at V and 0 bases at J, with 12 bases between the two ends. The length of the CDR3 is 15 residues. Germline-derived CDR1 and CDR2 are WSHSY and SAAADI. The DNA of the CDR3 is TGCGCCAGCAGTGATCCAGGACTAAGCTCCTACGAGCAGTACTTC. Translated: CASSDPGLSSYEQYF.

The chain is built from TRBV7-6 and TRBJ1-4; D remains ambiguous. Germline CDR1 reads SGHVS; CDR2 reads FNYEAQ. The CDR3 is 18 amino acids. The V and J ends lost 8 bases and 0 bases respectively, with 22 bases between them. CDR3 sequence reads: CASSITDGEGATNEKLFF. CDR3 DNA sequence: TGTGCCAGCTCCATCACGGACGGCGAGGGTGCAACTAATGAAAAACTGTTTTTT.

V is TRBV27 and J is TRBJ2-2, with 14 nucleotides matching TRBD2. The CDR3 totals 19 residues. Unmatched junction bases numbered 15, after V lost 5 bases and J lost 7 bases. Germline-derived CDR1 and CDR2 are MNHEY and SMNVEV (reference sequence). The CDR3 here is CASSTRLAGGFEFGGELFF. CDR3 in DNA: TGTGCCAGCAGTACGAGACTAGCGGGGGGGTTTGAATTTGGCGGGGAGCTGTTTTTT.

This CDR3 is CASKRVTEAFF. CDR3 coding DNA: TGTGCCAGCAAGAGGGTCACTGAAGCTTTCTTT. V usage is TRBV2 and J usage is TRBJ1-1, with unresolved D. CDR1 and CDR2 from the germline V gene are SNHLY and FYNNEI. There are 11 residues in the CDR3. V lost 7 bases, J lost 4 bases, and 7 bases lay in between.

This clone has just a few counts. The rearrangement uses TRBV27 and TRBJ2-3; 7 bases map to TRBD2. Germline lookup yields CDR1 MNHEY and CDR2 SMNVEV (reference sequence). After removal of 2 bases from V and 2 bases from J, the junction contained 10 bases not matched to a gene. This CDR3 region has 17 residues. CDR3 sequence (DNA): TGTGCCAGCAGTTTAGGGAAGGGACTACCGTACACAGATACGCAGTATTTT. Its protein is CASSLGKGLPYTDTQYF.

V usage is TRBV4-1 and J usage is TRBJ1-1; TRBD1 is a possible D gene (6 bases). Germline CDR1 reads MGHRA; CDR2 reads YSYEKL. Trimming removed 4 bases from V and 7 bases from J, with 16 bases in between. The CDR3 has 14 amino acids. CDR3 nucleotide sequence: TGCGCCAGCAGCCCGGGACAAGGCCGAATTGAAGCTTTCTTT. This encodes CASSPGQGRIEAFF.

This rearrangement joins TRBV11-1 to TRBJ2-3; TRBD2 agrees at 9 bases. Germline CDR1 SGHAT, CDR2 FQDESV (reference sequence). This CDR3 is 12 amino acids long. V dropped 5 bases and J dropped 13; count of bases not matched to a gene: 7. CDR3 in DNA: TGTGCCAGCAGCCCAAGCGGGGGGAACGAGTATTTT. It yields the protein CASSPSGGNEYF.

The chain employs TRBV6-1 and TRBJ2-2; a possible D gene is TRBD1 (6 bases). There are 15 residues in the CDR3. Germline CDR1 MNHNS, CDR2 SASEGT. Trimming shortened V by 6 bases and J by 6 bases, and 17 bases separated the two germline ends. The CDR3 sequence: CASRPGAPKAGELFF. CDR3 nucleotides: TGTGCCAGCAGACCAGGGGCCCCCAAGGCCGGGGAGCTGTTTTTT.

V gene TRBV5-1 combines with J gene TRBJ1-2; 10 positions agree with TRBD1. This CDR3 has 16 residues. The V gene end was trimmed by 0 bases and the J gene end by 5 bases; junction bases not matched to a gene: 7. Germline V lookup: CDR1 SGHRS, CDR2 YFSETQ. The CDR3 loop reads CASSLVDRGRSYGYTF. The CDR3 DNA follows: TGCGCCAGCAGCTTGGTCGACAGGGGGCGATCTTATGGCTACACCTTC. Full variable domain (outside the CDR3, taken from reference TRBV5-1 and TRBJ1-2): KAGVTQTPRYLIKTRGQQVTLSCSPISGHRSVSWYQQTPGQGLQFLFEYFSETQRNKGNFPGRFSGRQFSNSRSEMNVSTLELGDSALYLCASSLVDRGRSYGYTFGSGTRLTVV.

V and J are TRBV28 and TRBJ1-6; D might be TRBD1 (5 bases). This CDR3 region has 15 residues. CDR1 MDHEN and CDR2 SYDVKM come from the germline V gene. Between the trimmed V and J ends, which lost 8 bases and 0 bases, there was a span of 11 bases. CDR3 amino acids: CASGAGGSYNSPLHF. CDR3 in DNA: TGTGCCAGCGGGGCCGGGGGCTCCTATAATTCACCCCTCCACTTT.

The chain has TRBV5-8 and TRBJ1-2, with 8 bases that match TRBD1. CDR1 is SGHTS, CDR2 YDEGEE, per germline. Trimming at V came to 2 bases and at J to 6 bases, leaving 6 bases not matched to a gene. The CDR3 contains 14 residues. CDR3 region: CASSFRQGRDGYTF. The DNA of the CDR3 is TGTGCCAGCAGCTTTAGACAGGGGAGGGATGGCTACACCTTC.

The chain uses TRBV6-6 and TRBJ1-6, with no clear D. Looked up from germline, CDR1 is MNHNY and CDR2 is SVGAGI (reference sequence). The ends were cut back, 0 bases at V and 13 bases at J, with 7 bases in the middle. The CDR3 has 12 residues. CDR3 sequence (DNA): TGTGCCAGCAGTTACTCATCTTCCCCCCTCCACTTT. Translated, it gives CASSYSSSPLHF.

The chain couples TRBV10-3 to TRBJ2-1; the match to TRBD1 covers 7 bases. Trimming cost V 6 bases and J 7 bases; bases outside gene matches: 12. CDR1 ENHRY and CDR2 SYGVKD come from the germline V gene. CDR3 length: 15 amino acids. This chain's CDR3 is CAISSGTEKRNEQFF. The DNA for the CDR3 is TGTGCCATCAGCTCGGGGACAGAAAAAAGGAATGAGCAGTTCTTC.

The V and J genes are TRBV15 and TRBJ1-1, with a weak D call TRBD1 (5 bases). Germline CDR1 reads LNHNV; CDR2 reads YYDKDF (reference sequence). The CDR3 contains 17 residues. The ends were cut back, 3 bases at V and 6 bases at J, with 23 bases in the middle. CDR3 nucleotide sequence: TGTGCCACCAGCAGGTCGGACTCTCGCCTGGGGGGGGCTGAAGCTTTCTTT. Protein product: CATSRSDSRLGGAEAFF. Combining the CDR3 with reference TRBV15 and TRBJ1-1 gives the whole variable domain DAMVIQNPRYQVTQFGKPVTLSCSQTLNHNVMYWYQQKSSQAPKLLFHYYDKDFNNEADTPDNFQSRRPNTSFCFLDIRSPGLGDTAMYLCATSRSDSRLGGAEAFFGQGTRLTVV.